A single sample is the source of the 6 T cell receptor beta chains below, sequenced in a study of CD8 T cells in ankylosing spondylitis. MiXCR, run by TCRdb on the 5' RACE reads, gives a single entry per CDR3 protein. The data show about 140,000 distinct CDR3 sequences, with about a third seen just once and 5.5% to 7.5% held by the top ten. Sequences were obtained from synovial fluid, either unsorted or a sorted T cell fraction (not recorded which). Source of these receptors: a male donor with ankylosing spondylitis.

The table lists this clonotype with a count of one. This chain joins TRBV9 and TRBJ2-3; 7 bases map to TRBD1. V dropped 2 bases and J dropped 1; count of bases not matched to a gene: 4. From germline, CDR1 is SGDLS and CDR2 YYNGEE. The CDR3 length is 15 residues. CDR3 protein: CASSVGTVGTDTQYF. The CDR3 bases are TGTGCCAGCAGCGTTGGGACAGTGGGCACAGATACGCAGTATTTT.

The chain employs TRBV25-1 and TRBJ1-2, with D possibly being TRBD1 (5 bases). The CDR3 length is 15 residues. CDR1 is MGHDK, CDR2 SYGVNS, per germline. V was pared by 1 base and J by 7 bases, with 16 bases between. The CDR3 nucleotides read TGTGCCAGCAGTGAATCCGGAGGGGAGCTTATTGGCTACACCTTC. It is translated as CASSESGGELIGYTF.

The rearrangement uses TRBV27 and TRBJ1-6; D is perhaps TRBD1 (6 bases). The germline CDR1 and CDR2 sequences are MNHEY and SMNVEV (reference sequence). This CDR3 has 15 amino acids. Trimming pared 4 bases from V and 10 bases from J, leaving 17 bases between. As DNA, the CDR3 is TGTGCCAGCAGTTCCCCCTCAACCAGGGGATCACCCCTCCACTTT. Protein: CASSSPSTRGSPLHF.

The sample holds many counts of this clonotype. The chain couples TRBV2 to TRBJ2-3; TRBD2 matches at 9 bases. The CDR3 has 14 residues. Germline lookup yields CDR1 SNHLY and CDR2 FYNNEI. With 6 bases clipped from V and 5 bases from J, the junction kept 6 bases outside the gene matches. In DNA, the CDR3 is TGTGCCAGCAGGGAGCGGGAGGTTGGAGATACGCAGTATTTT. This gives the protein CASREREVGDTQYF.

The J gene is TRBJ2-7, the V gene TRBV20-1, with 8 nucleotides matching TRBD2. Unmatched junction bases numbered 10, after V lost 6 bases and J lost 0 bases. Germline loops: CDR1 DFQATT, CDR2 SNEGSKA (reference sequence). The CDR3 is 15 residues long. This chain's CDR3 is CSATIPTSGSYEQYF. The CDR3 DNA sequence: TGCAGTGCGACCATACCCACTAGCGGCTCCTACGAGCAGTACTTC.

This sequence joins TRBV4-1 and TRBJ2-3; TRBD1 is a possible D gene (6 bases). This CDR3 is built from 17 residues. The germline gives CDR1 MGHRA, CDR2 YSYEKL. V was clipped by 0 bases and J by 2 bases, with 15 bases between them. The CDR3 DNA sequence: TGCGCCAGCAGCCAAGATTCGGCAGGGGCGATCACAGATACGCAGTATTTT. Translation: CASSQDSAGAITDTQYF.